In this sample, the clone carrying this T cell receptor beta chain turned up many times. The data are from a study of low-dose radiotherapy and immunotherapy resistance in tumors. For the study at large: In Cohort 2, 1 Gy per fraction was delivered every two weeks, for a total of 13 Gy over 26 weeks. Intravenous administration to patients comprised nivolumab at 240 mg every two weeks and ipilimumab at 1 mg/kg every six weeks.

V was cut by 7 bases and J by 2 bases, with 12 bases left in between. Germline V gives CDR1 MDHEN, CDR2 SYDVKM. The CDR3 is 13 amino acids. Time point indicated: before trial treatment. The donors' regimen was nivolumab, ipilimumab, aspirin, low-dose cyclophosphamide and low-dose radiotherapy. Primers targeting TRAV and TRBV primed first-strand cDNA, covering alpha and beta chains. The TCRs were subjected to amplification over around 19 PCR cycles employing a constant-region primer in conjunction with a V-primer adapter. Amplification of isolated mRNA was accomplished via in vitro transcription. TCRdb ran MiXCR on the reads and lists one entry per CDR3 protein. The table has nearly 95,000 distinct CDR3 sequences, more than 7.5% seen once.

The sample in question was PBMCs, obtained before treatment. The chain is built from TRBV28 and TRBJ2-7; no clear D. This receptor was taken from a male donor with prostate cancer. The CDR3 region is CASTLGATYEQYF. The CDR3 region has the DNA TGTGCCAGCACCCTTGGTGCGACCTACGAGCAGTACTTC.